This TCR beta chain was retrieved from a study of persistence of HIV-infected CD4 T cells. Points from the study as a whole: Bulk TCR data could not be restricted to HIV-1-infected CMV-responding cells.

Cells were stimulated with overlapping HIV-1 Gag 15-mer peptides. Responding CD4+ T cells were sorted by upregulation of both CD40 ligand and CD69. To note about this clone: Its antigen is currently unknown.

The libraries were made with immunoSEQ version 4 in survey mode. TCRdb's copy holds only in-frame clones and misses some; the assay was immunoSEQ multiplex PCR. The table lists 20,000 to 25,000 clones, over 65% of them singletons. The specimen was CD4+ T cells sorted from PBMCs after approximately 19-hour stimulation, collected from a patient who received antiretroviral therapy. The receptor was isolated from an adult man with HIV who was CMV-seropositive.

The CDR3 is CASSRSGAGANVLTF. Here the CDR3 DNA reads TGTGCCAGCAGTAGATCAGGGGCTGGGGCCAACGTCCTGACTTTC. This chain joins TRBV28 and TRBJ2-6, with a weak D call TRBD1 (6 bases). The CDR3 is 15 residues long. Per the germline V gene, CDR1 is MDHEN and CDR2 is SYDVKM. Trimming pared 5 bases from V and 2 bases from J, leaving 10 bases between.